This T cell receptor (beta chain) derives from a study of blood T cells in healthy people across ages. Findings of the study overall: The diversity estimates, figures obtained from one million T cells, were considered underestimates. Conclusively comparing naive with antigen-experienced cells was impossible with unsorted PBMCs.

The authors ran a second PCR of about 6 to 11 cycles using a sample-barcoded 5' primer and a J-beta primer mix. Each cDNA molecule carried a tag from a template-switch adaptor that contained 12 random nucleotides. MiXCR, run by TCRdb on the 5' RACE reads, gives a single entry per CDR3 protein. The table shows 1.2 million to 1.5 million distinct CDR3 sequences, with around 59% occurring only once. CDR1 and CDR2 (germline): SQVTM, ANQGSEA. The length of the CDR3 is 11 residues. The V end was cut by 7 bases, the J end by 7 bases, with 13 bases between. As concerns this clonotype: Its antigen is currently unknown.

The rearrangement joins TRBV29-1 to TRBJ2-5; D might be TRBD1 (7 bases). Sample: blood. The sequence came from a man aged 18-30 years in good health. CDR3 in amino acids: CSDQGGLTQYF. The DNA for the CDR3 is TGCAGCGACCAGGGGGGTTTGACCCAGTACTTC.